A single sample gave rise to the 2 T cell receptor beta chains below, sequenced in a study of blood T cell repertoires in COVID-19. Profiled with immunoSEQ multiplex PCR; TCRdb holds only in-frame clones, not every one. The sample holds 200,000 or so clones, 86% seen once. Specimen: PBMCs or T cells enriched from blood (not recorded which). The receptors stem from a woman aged 40 to 55 with acute COVID-19.

The chain employs TRBV7-8 and TRBJ1-1; the D gene is possibly TRBD1 (5 bases). The ends were cut back, 2 bases at V and 3 bases at J, with 16 bases in the middle. The CDR3 spans 16 residues. CDR1 SGHVS and CDR2 FQNEAQ come from the germline V gene. The CDR3 protein is CASSLSLRSGDTEAFF. The CDR3 DNA reads TGTGCCAGCAGCTTAAGTTTGAGGTCGGGGGACACTGAAGCTTTCTTT. Filled out from reference TRBV7-8 and TRBJ1-1, the complete variable domain reads GAGVSQSPRYKVAKRGQDVALRCDPISGHVSLFWYQQALGQGPEFLTYFQNEAQLDKSGLPSDRFFAERPEGSVSTLKIQRTQQEDSAVYLCASSLSLRSGDTEAFFGQGTRLTVV.

The genes are TRBV19 and TRBJ1-5, with 10 bases fitting TRBD1. CDR1 is LNHDA and CDR2 is SQIVND in the germline V gene (reference sequence). Losses at the gene ends were 7 bases for V and 7 bases for J; bases not matched to a gene: 4. CDR3 length equals 13 residues. CDR3 DNA sequence: TGTGCCAGTAAGACAGGGGGCAGGCAGCCCCAGCATTTT. Amino acids: CASKTGGRQPQHF.